Sequencing of this TCR beta chain was carried out in a study of identifying expanded T cells in peripheral blood. Healthy donors had no documented immune events, such as infections, while sampled. Profiled with immunoSEQ multiplex PCR; TCRdb holds only in-frame clones, not every one. The profile shows around 90,000 clones, more than 70% of them singletons. Germline V gene sequence: CDR1 SNHLY, CDR2 FYNNEI. The CDR3 runs 13 residues. V lost 0 bases to trimming and J lost 6 bases, with 6 bases between them. Study-wide findings and caveats: Two-week clone count variance significantly increased as total template count grew. Over approximately two and four weeks, about 17 and 20 clones changed, versus more than 1 between replicates.

With respect to this clone: Antigen: not known.

The receptor's source is a person between 18 and 75 years old in good health. The chain employs TRBV2 and TRBJ1-5; the D is unclear. Input material: blood. The CDR3 reads CASSEAPGQPQHF. CDR3 nucleotides: TGTGCCAGCAGTGAAGCGCCGGGTCAGCCCCAGCATTTT.